The 9 T cell receptor beta chains in this list originate from one sample, sequenced in a study of blood T cell repertoires in COVID-19. Clones were sequenced by immunoSEQ multiplex PCR, and TCRdb holds only the in-frame ones, with some missing. The table includes 230,000 or so clones, roughly 84% detected once. Sequencing was done on a sample of peripheral blood. The source of these receptors is a man aged 25 to 45 with active or convalescent COVID-19.

The J gene is TRBJ2-1, the V gene TRBV27; the D gene is possibly TRBD1 (6 bases). This CDR3 contains 15 residues. CDR1 and CDR2 (germline): MNHEY, SMNVEV (reference sequence). Between the trimmed V and J ends, which lost 4 bases and 9 bases, there was a span of 19 bases. CDR3 loop: CASSSIQGMIGEQFF. The DNA of the CDR3 is TGTGCCAGCAGTTCGATACAGGGTATGATAGGTGAGCAGTTCTTC.

The chain recombines TRBV15 with TRBJ1-3; 8 bases line up with TRBD1. The V gene's germline CDR1 is LNHNV and CDR2 YYDKDF (reference sequence). This CDR3 comprises 16 residues. The V gene end was trimmed by 5 bases and the J gene end by 4 bases; junction bases not matched to a gene: 10. The DNA of the CDR3 is TGTGCCACCAGCCCCTCAGGGGGCAGGGACGGAAACACCATATATTTT. It yields the protein CATSPSGGRDGNTIYF.

The genes are TRBV4-2 and TRBJ2-6, with D perhaps TRBD1 (6 bases). CDR3 length: 17 amino acids. CDR1 and CDR2 (germline): LGHNA, YNFKEQ. Trimming shortened V by 3 bases and J by 1 base, and 13 bases separated the two germline ends. CDR3 protein: CASSQPTGSSGANVLTF. CDR3 sequence (DNA): TGTGCCAGCAGCCAGCCTACAGGGTCGTCTGGGGCCAACGTCCTGACTTTC.

By share, this clone ranks as medium-sized. V and J are TRBV19 and TRBJ2-5; TRBD1 matches at 8 bases. Per the germline V gene, CDR1 is LNHDA and CDR2 is SQIVND (reference sequence). The length of the CDR3 is 15 residues. J lost 4 bases, V lost 3 bases, and 7 bases had no gene match. CDR3 in amino acids: CASSIWYRGSETQYF. The CDR3 bases are TGTGCCAGTAGTATTTGGTACAGGGGGTCAGAGACCCAGTACTTC.

The V and J genes are TRBV5-4 and TRBJ2-7; no clear D gene. There are 12 residues in the CDR3. Germline assignment: CDR1 SGHNT and CDR2 YYREEE (reference sequence). The V end was cut by 0 bases, the J end by 5 bases, with 6 bases between. In DNA, the CDR3 is TGTGCCAGCAGCTTGGCAGAGGACGAGCAGTACTTC. Translating it yields CASSLAEDEQYF.

The chain combines TRBV2 with TRBJ2-7, with D tentatively TRBD1 (5 bases). Germline-derived CDR1 and CDR2 are SNHLY and FYNNEI. This CDR3 comprises 14 residues. The V end was cut by 3 bases, the J end by 0 bases, with 9 bases between. In DNA form, the CDR3 reads TGTGCCAGCAGTGAGCAGGGCACCTCCTACGAGCAGTACTTC. Its translation is CASSEQGTSYEQYF.

The chain recombines TRBV6-6 with TRBJ1-6; D gene uncertain. The V gene's germline CDR1 is MNHNY and CDR2 SVGAGI (reference sequence). CDR3 length: 14 residues. V lost 5 bases, J lost 9 bases, and 14 bases lay in between. The CDR3 sequence: CASSRSGGGSPLHF. As DNA, the CDR3 is TGTGCCAGCAGTCGATCGGGTGGAGGTTCACCCCTCCACTTT.

This rearrangement joins TRBV19 to TRBJ2-3; D ambiguous. Germline-derived CDR1 and CDR2 are LNHDA and SQIVND (reference sequence). V shed 2 bases and J shed 3 bases, with 6 bases lying between them. This CDR3 comprises 13 residues. CDR3 sequence reads: CASSITRTDTQYF. The CDR3 DNA sequence: TGTGCCAGTAGTATAACCCGGACAGATACGCAGTATTTT.

This clone was observed a single time. The chain uses TRBV24-1 and TRBJ1-6; D gene ambiguous. This CDR3 spans 16 amino acids. Per germline, CDR1 KGHDR and CDR2 SFDVKD. V dropped 3 bases and J dropped 6 bases, with 14 bases sitting between them. As DNA, the CDR3 is TGTGCCACCAGTGATCCTTCCCCGCGCATTAATTCACCCCTCCACTTT. Amino acid sequence: CATSDPSPRINSPLHF.